This TCR beta chain was sequenced during a study of shared clonotypes between healthy human individuals. Study information: CD4 naive and memory got three plates each, CD8 naive two, CD8 memory one.

Splitting of CD4+ cells produced CD45RA+ naive and CD45RA-negative memory subsets. Study-wide results and limits: Rarefaction curves obtained for sorted subsets showed sequencing incomplete despite large depth.

Turning to this clone: The antigen is unknown.

Germline V gene sequence: CDR1 MDHEN, CDR2 SYDVKM. This CDR3 has 16 amino acids. With 0 bases clipped from V and 0 bases from J, the junction kept 1 base outside the gene matches. Genomic DNA (from each subset) was split evenly across several immunoSEQ plates. Data came from immunoSEQ multiplex PCR; TCRdb stores just in-frame clones and leaves some out. This table has roughly 760,000 clones, around two thirds appearing once. The chain couples TRBV28 to TRBJ2-1; 8 nucleotides agree with TRBD2. The sample taken for sequencing was memory CD4+ T cells sorted from blood. Subset noted: CD45RA-negative fraction. The TCR comes from a woman aged 25-40 years in good health. CDR3 DNA sequence: TGTGCCAGCAGTTTATGGAGCGGGAGCTCCTACAATGAGCAGTTCTTC. Its protein product is CASSLWSGSSYNEQFF.